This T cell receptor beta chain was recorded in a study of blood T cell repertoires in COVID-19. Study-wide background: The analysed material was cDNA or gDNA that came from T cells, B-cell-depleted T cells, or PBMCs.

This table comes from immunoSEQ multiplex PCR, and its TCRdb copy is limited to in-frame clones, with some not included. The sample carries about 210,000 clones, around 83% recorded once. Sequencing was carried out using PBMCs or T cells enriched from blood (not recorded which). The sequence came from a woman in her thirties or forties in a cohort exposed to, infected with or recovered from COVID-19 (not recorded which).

The CDR3 sequence is CASSDSGGVTDTQYF. The CDR3 region has the DNA TGTGCCAGCAGTGACTCGGGCGGGGTCACAGATACGCAGTATTTT. J is TRBJ2-3 and V is TRBV6-4; D might be TRBD2 (6 bases). Germline V gene lookup returns CDR1 MRHNA and CDR2 SNTAGT. The CDR3 is made up of 15 amino acids. V was trimmed by 0 bases and J by 2 bases, leaving 9 bases between them.